This T cell receptor beta chain was captured by sequencing in a study of T cells in Graves' hyperthyroidism and ophthalmopathy. Study-level background: The blood sample was taken at first diagnosis, before treatment began. Study conclusions and caveats: Patients with ophthalmopathy were separated from those with stable hyperthyroidism by a 13 V-J model. The model made its ophthalmopathy prediction, and onset followed a median approximately 7 months later. Blood also contained most expanded thyroid clonotypes above 0.001.

About this clonotype itself: Its antigen is currently unknown.

From germline, CDR1 is SGHRS and CDR2 YFSETQ. CDR3 length: 14 residues. V dropped 5 bases and J dropped 6 bases, with 12 bases sitting between them. RNA transcripts provided the source from which TCR beta CDR3 regions were amplified. HTBI primers were used for first-round RT-PCR of the TCR CDR3. TCRdb ran MiXCR on the multiplex PCR reads and lists one entry per CDR3 protein. The sample has 490,000 or so distinct CDR3 sequences, approximately 22% seen once. The sequencing input was blood. The sequence was collected from a woman in her seventies with Graves' ophthalmopathy. This chain links TRBV5-1 with TRBJ1-6, with D uncertain. The CDR3 nucleotides read TGCGCCAGCAGAGGACTAACAATTAATTCACCCCTCCACTTT. Translating gives CASRGLTINSPLHF.